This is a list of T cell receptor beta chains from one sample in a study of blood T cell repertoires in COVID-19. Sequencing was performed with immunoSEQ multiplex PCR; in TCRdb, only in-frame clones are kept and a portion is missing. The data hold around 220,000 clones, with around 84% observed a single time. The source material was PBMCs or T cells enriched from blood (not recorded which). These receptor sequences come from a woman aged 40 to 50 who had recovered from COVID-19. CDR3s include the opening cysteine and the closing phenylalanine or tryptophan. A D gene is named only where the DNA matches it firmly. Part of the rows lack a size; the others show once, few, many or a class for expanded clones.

CDR3 DNA: TGTGCCAGCAGTGAGTGGCGGGAGCGGAATGAGCAGTTCTTC
CDR3 protein: CASSEWRERNEQFF
V gene: TRBV2
D gene: TRBD2
clone size: NA
J gene: TRBJ2-1

CDR3 DNA: TGTGCCAGTAGCGGACCAGGGTCGGATGGAAAACTGTTTTTT
CDR3 protein: CASSGPGSDGKLFF
V gene: TRBV19
D gene: NA
clone size: few
J gene: TRBJ1-4

CDR3 DNA: TGTGCCAGCAGTGGAACAGGGTACATGGGGACTGAAGCTTTCTTT
CDR3 protein: CASSGTGYMGTEAFF
V gene: TRBV2
D gene: NA
clone size: NA
J gene: TRBJ1-1

CDR3 DNA: TGTGCCAGTAGTGGGGCCGACTATGGCTACACCTTC
CDR3 protein: CASSGADYGYTF
V gene: TRBV19
D gene: NA
clone size: NA
J gene: TRBJ1-2

CDR3 DNA: TGTGCCAGCAGCTCTAGACCGATTCCCTGCTACAATGAGCAGTTCTTC
CDR3 protein: CASSSRPIPCYNEQFF
V gene: TRBV21-1
D gene: NA
clone size: NA
J gene: TRBJ2-1

CDR3 DNA: TGCGCCAGCCGCGGGACAGGCACCTACAATGAGCAGTTCTTC
CDR3 protein: CASRGTGTYNEQFF
V gene: TRBV10-2
D gene: TRBD1
clone size: NA
J gene: TRBJ2-1

CDR3 DNA: TGTGCCAGCAGCCAGGGACAGGGGGCCTACGAGCAGTACTTC
CDR3 protein: CASSQGQGAYEQYF
V gene: TRBV7-9
D gene: TRBD1
clone size: NA
J gene: TRBJ2-7

CDR3 DNA: TGCAGCGTCGAAGGGGCAGGTTTGACTGAAGCTTTCTTT
CDR3 protein: CSVEGAGLTEAFF
V gene: TRBV29-1
D gene: NA
clone size: NA
J gene: TRBJ1-1

CDR3 DNA: TGCGCCAGCAGCCAAGAGGAGTCTCGAGATTACGAGCAGTACTTC
CDR3 protein: CASSQEESRDYEQYF
V gene: TRBV4-1
D gene: NA
clone size: NA
J gene: TRBJ2-7

CDR3 DNA: TGTGCCAGCAGTTACGGGGCGAACAATCAGCCCCAGCATTTT
CDR3 protein: CASSYGANNQPQHF
V gene: TRBV6-2/TRBV6-3
D gene: NA
clone size: few
J gene: TRBJ1-5

CDR3 DNA: TGTGCCAGCAGTTTCATAGGACTACGGGGGAACATTCAGTACTTC
CDR3 protein: CASSFIGLRGNIQYF
V gene: TRBV28
D gene: NA
clone size: NA
J gene: TRBJ2-4

CDR3 DNA: TGTGCCAGCAGCTCCACAGGGGGGAGCACTGAAGCTTTCTTT
CDR3 protein: CASSSTGGSTEAFF
V gene: TRBV27
D gene: TRBD1
clone size: NA
J gene: TRBJ1-1

CDR3 DNA: TGCAGTGCCCCTGGACAGGGGAGCTACACCTTC
CDR3 protein: CSAPGQGSYTF
V gene: TRBV20-1
D gene: TRBD1
clone size: NA
J gene: TRBJ1-2